Each of the 28 T cell receptor beta chains below was sequenced from the same sample in a study of blood T cells in healthy people across ages. The authors ran a second PCR of roughly 7 to 11 cycles using a sample-barcoded 5' primer and a J-beta primer mix. TCRdb re-called the 5' RACE reads with MiXCR, one entry per CDR3 protein. In the table there are about 1,500,000 distinct CDR3 sequences, over 25% of which are singletons. The sequencing input was blood. These receptors were taken from a woman between 25 and 40 years old in good health.

This chain links TRBV6-4 with TRBJ1-5, with a tentative D call TRBD1 (6 bases). Trimming took 9 bases from V and 3 from J, leaving 21 bases between them. The germline gives CDR1 MRHNA, CDR2 SNTAGT. The CDR3 is 16 amino acids. This chain's CDR3 is CARTGVLHRDNQPQHF. The CDR3 DNA reads as TGTGCCAGGACGGGAGTTCTTCACAGGGACAATCAGCCCCAGCATTTT.

The V call is TRBV10-3, the J call TRBJ1-1; no clear D gene. Germline CDR1 reads ENHRY; CDR2 reads SYGVKD. This CDR3 has 12 amino acids. The germline V and J ends were trimmed by 6 bases and 4 bases, with 9 bases remaining between them. The CDR3 nucleotides are TGTGCCATCAGGGGGAGAAGCACTGAAGCTTTCTTT. This codes for CAIRGRSTEAFF.

In this sample, this clonotype turned up a few times. V gene TRBV15 combines with J gene TRBJ2-7; 9 nucleotides line up with TRBD2. The CDR3 is made up of 18 amino acids. The germline V gene encodes CDR1 LNHNV and CDR2 YYDKDF (reference sequence). Unmatched junction bases numbered 13, after V lost 0 bases and J lost 4 bases. The CDR3 sequence is CATSRDHVAGALAYEQYF. Written as DNA, the CDR3 is TGTGCCACCAGCAGAGATCATGTAGCGGGAGCCCTGGCTTACGAGCAGTACTTC. The variable domain in full, completed from reference TRBV15 and TRBJ2-7, reads DAMVIQNPRYQVTQFGKPVTLSCSQTLNHNVMYWYQQKSSQAPKLLFHYYDKDFNNEADTPDNFQSRRPNTSFCFLDIRSPGLGDTAMYLCATSRDHVAGALAYEQYFGPGTRLTVT.

A few counts support this clonotype. The gene calls are TRBV19 and TRBJ2-6; 7 bases match TRBD2. CDR1 is LNHDA and CDR2 is SQIVND in the germline V gene (reference sequence). This CDR3 comprises 16 residues. Trimming cost V 5 bases and J 3 bases; bases outside gene matches: 7. The CDR3 sequence is CASSGEGKDGANVLTF. The DNA for the CDR3 is TGTGCCAGTAGTGGGGAGGGTAAAGATGGGGCCAACGTCCTGACTTTC.

This rearrangement joins TRBV5-1 to TRBJ2-3, with 8 bases matching TRBD2. From germline, CDR1 is SGHRS and CDR2 YFSETQ. After removal of 3 bases from V and 5 bases from J, the junction contained 17 bases not matched to a gene. The CDR3 is 18 amino acids. CDR3 in DNA: TGCGCCAGCAGCTCCTACCGTTCTATAGCGGGGCCGGTAGATACGCAGTATTTT. Residues: CASSSYRSIAGPVDTQYF. Looking up the rest from reference TRBV5-1 and TRBJ2-3 gives the full variable domain: KAGVTQTPRYLIKTRGQQVTLSCSPISGHRSVSWYQQTPGQGLQFLFEYFSETQRNKGNFPGRFSGRQFSNSRSEMNVSTLELGDSALYLCASSSYRSIAGPVDTQYFGPGTRLTVL.

Notes on this clonotype: Just one base apart from a much larger clone, this may be a read error. This chain uses TRBV6-6 with TRBJ2-1, with D perhaps matching TRBD2 (5 bases). The J call may be in error: the DNA end matches TRBJ2-7 better. This CDR3 region has 14 residues. Germline loops: CDR1 MNHNY, CDR2 SVGAGI (reference sequence). This CDR3 is CASSFSSSYNEQYF. The DNA of the CDR3 is TGTGCCAGCAGTTTCTCTAGCTCCTACAATGAGCAGTACTTC.

This clonotype was seen more than once but under ten times. The V call is TRBV6-5, the J call TRBJ1-2; TRBD1 aligns across 8 bases. This CDR3 is built from 14 residues. Germline assignment: CDR1 MNHEY and CDR2 SVGAGI. V lost 6 bases, J lost 10 bases, and 13 bases stayed unmatched. Here the CDR3 DNA reads TGTGCCAGCAGGCCGGACACAGGGGGTCGGGTCTACACCTTC. Protein: CASRPDTGGRVYTF.

This clonotype has just a few counts. The rearrangement joins TRBV6-5 to TRBJ2-1; TRBD2 agrees at 11 bases. This CDR3 is built from 19 residues. Germline CDR1 MNHEY, CDR2 SVGAGI. V lost 0 bases and J lost 2; bases outside the gene matches: 9. The CDR3 DNA follows: TGTGCCAGCAGTTACTCGGGGCTAGCGGGGGGAGGCGCCTACAATGAGCAGTTCTTC. Amino acid sequence: CASSYSGLAGGGAYNEQFF.

This clonotype was seen only a few times. DNA for the CDR3: TGCAGTGCAGCGGGGTCTAGCGGGGGCGTCGGGGAGCTGTTTTTT. Translated: CSAAGSSGGVGELFF. The rearrangement links TRBV20-1 to TRBJ2-2, with 10 bases lining up with TRBD2. V was clipped by 6 bases and J by 7 bases; unmatched bases: 11. The CDR3 extends over 15 amino acids. CDR1 DFQATT and CDR2 SNEGSKA come from the germline V gene (reference sequence).

The chain is built from TRBV2 and TRBJ1-1; 8 nucleotides line up with TRBD1. The length of the CDR3 is 15 residues. The germline V gene encodes CDR1 SNHLY and CDR2 FYNNEI. V gave up 3 bases and J gave up 1 base; unmatched junction bases: 4. For the CDR3, the DNA is TGTGCCAGCAGTGATCCAGGGGGCAAGAACACTGAAGCTTTCTTT. Translation gives CASSDPGGKNTEAFF.

This clonotype came up a few times. The V gene is TRBV24-1, the J gene TRBJ2-1, with D possibly being TRBD2 (5 bases). V dropped 0 bases and J dropped 8 bases, with 7 bases sitting between them. The CDR3 runs to 13 residues. Germline V gene data show CDR1 as KGHDR and CDR2 as SFDVKD. DNA for the CDR3: TGTGCCACCAGTGATTTGTTCGGGGATGAGCAGTTCTTC. Protein: CATSDLFGDEQFF.

The J gene is TRBJ2-3, the V gene TRBV12-3 or TRBV12-4, with unresolved D. V gave up 2 bases and J gave up 0 bases, with 12 bases separating them. The CDR3 consists of 16 residues. In DNA, the CDR3 is TGTGCCAGCAGTTTATGGACGAGAGTGAGCACAGATACGCAGTATTTT. Translated: CASSLWTRVSTDTQYF.

The sample holds a few counts of this clonotype. The chain uses TRBV29-1 and TRBJ2-3, with D hard to call. V was shortened by 5 bases and J by 5 bases, with 11 bases between the two germline ends. There are 12 residues in the CDR3. CDR1 and CDR2 (germline): SQVTM, ANQGSEA. The CDR3 bases are TGCAGCGTTCTGGATCTCCTAGATACGCAGTATTTT. Translation: CSVLDLLDTQYF.

V is TRBV15 and J is TRBJ1-6; D not resolved. Germline V lookup: CDR1 LNHNV, CDR2 YYDKDF (reference sequence). CDR3 length: 13 residues. Deletions cut 0 bases from V and 8 bases from J, with 5 bases between. In DNA form, the CDR3 reads TGTGCCACCAGCAGAGAGAGCGATTCACCCCTCCACTTT. Protein product: CATSRESDSPLHF. Full variable domain (rest looked up from reference TRBV15 and TRBJ1-6): DAMVIQNPRYQVTQFGKPVTLSCSQTLNHNVMYWYQQKSSQAPKLLFHYYDKDFNNEADTPDNFQSRRPNTSFCFLDIRSPGLGDTAMYLCATSRESDSPLHFGNGTRLTVT.

Notes on this clonotype: Its ends do not fully match the called genes, so a read error is possible. The V call is TRBV20-1, the J call TRBJ2-7; 7 bases agree with TRBD2. Per germline, CDR1 DFQATT and CDR2 SNEGSKA (reference sequence). The CDR3 runs 15 residues. CDR3 in DNA: TGCGGTGCTAGATCGAGAGCTAGCGGTAGCTACGAGCAGTACTTC. Its translation is CGARSRASGSYEQYF.

The sample holds many counts of this clonotype. The chain recombines TRBV5-1 with TRBJ2-7; 7 nucleotides agree with TRBD2. CDR3 length equals 13 residues. With 4 bases clipped from V and 5 bases from J, the junction kept 6 bases outside the gene matches. Germline V gene sequence: CDR1 SGHRS, CDR2 YFSETQ. CDR3: CASSPSGADEQYF. The CDR3 DNA reads TGCGCCAGCAGCCCAAGCGGGGCCGACGAGCAGTACTTC.

This clonotype was observed a handful of times. The chain recombines TRBV20-1 with TRBJ2-7, with 13 bases that match TRBD2. Trimming took 2 bases from V and 5 from J; bases not matched to a gene: 6. Germline-derived CDR1 and CDR2 are DFQATT and SNEGSKA (reference sequence). The CDR3 is 15 residues long. The DNA of the CDR3 is TGCAGTGCTAGAACTAGCGGGAGGGCCAGGCACGAGCAGTACTTC. Its translation: CSARTSGRARHEQYF.

The table lists this clonotype with many counts. The chain has TRBV29-1 and TRBJ2-1; D is ambiguous. This CDR3 comprises 11 residues. Per the germline V gene, CDR1 is SQVTM and CDR2 is ANQGSEA. V was pared by 6 bases and J by 0 bases, with 3 bases between. The CDR3 nucleotides are TGCAGCGTGAACTCCTACAATGAGCAGTTCTTC. Its translation: CSVNSYNEQFF.

This clonotype was counted a few times. V is TRBV10-3 and J is TRBJ1-6, with D hard to call. Trimming shortened V by 6 bases and J by 4 bases, and 7 bases separated the two germline ends. CDR1 is ENHRY and CDR2 is SYGVKD in the germline V gene. This CDR3 has 13 residues. The CDR3 loop reads CAISRKYNSPLHF. The DNA for the CDR3 is TGTGCCATCAGCAGAAAATATAATTCACCCCTCCACTTT.

The J gene is TRBJ1-2, the V gene TRBV25-1; unclear D gene. Trimming pared 4 bases from V and 5 bases from J, leaving 11 bases between. The CDR3 is made up of 13 amino acids. The germline V gene has CDR1 MGHDK and CDR2 SYGVNS. Here the CDR3 reads CASSADGPYGYTF. CDR3 bases: TGTGCCAGCAGTGCGGACGGACCATATGGCTACACCTTC.

As regards this clonotype: Possible read error: a much larger clone is one base away. The gene calls are TRBV5-1 and TRBJ2-3; D could derive from TRBD1 or TRBD2 (5 bases each). Germline V gene sequence: CDR1 SGHRS, CDR2 YFSETQ. The CDR3 extends over 15 amino acids. Here the CDR3 reads CASSSGASSTDTRYF. CDR3 DNA sequence: TGCGCCAGCAGTTCCGGGGCAAGTAGCACAGATACGCGGTATTTT.

The CDR3 DNA is TGCGCCAGCAGCCCCGGAGGGGACAGGGGGCGGGAGTTCTTC. Translating it yields CASSPGGDRGREFF. The chain combines TRBV5-1 with TRBJ2-1, with 12 bases matching TRBD1. In germline, CDR1 is SGHRS, CDR2 YFSETQ. Germline trimming cut 4 bases from V and 14 bases from J; bases unmatched to any gene: 10. The length of the CDR3 is 14 residues.

This chain uses TRBV20-1 with TRBJ1-3, with D unclear. CDR1 is DFQATT, CDR2 SNEGSKA, per germline (reference sequence). V dropped 1 base and J dropped 0 bases, with 7 bases sitting between them. The CDR3 has 14 amino acids. CDR3 bases: TGCAGTGCTAGAGCGCCCGGCTCTGGAAACACCATATATTTT. This gives the protein CSARAPGSGNTIYF.

This sequence joins TRBV5-1 and TRBJ1-5; D unresolved. Germline CDR1 is SGHRS and CDR2 is YFSETQ. V lost 2 bases, J lost 11 bases, and 14 bases lay in between. The CDR3 runs to 13 residues. CDR3 protein: CASSFEGQETQHF. CDR3 in DNA: TGCGCCAGCAGCTTTGAAGGGCAGGAGACCCAGCATTTT. Based on the CDR3 plus reference TRBV5-1 and TRBJ1-5, the full variable domain is KAGVTQTPRYLIKTRGQQVTLSCSPISGHRSVSWYQQTPGQGLQFLFEYFSETQRNKGNFPGRFSGRQFSNSRSEMNVSTLELGDSALYLCASSFEGQETQHFGDGTRLSIL.

The chain couples TRBV12-3 or TRBV12-4 to TRBJ1-1; D is undetermined. The CDR3 runs 13 residues. Deletions cut 5 bases from V and 2 bases from J, with 9 bases between. CDR3: CASSPYFNTEAFF. Written as DNA, the CDR3 is TGTGCCAGCAGTCCCTACTTTAACACTGAAGCTTTCTTT.

This clonotype was seen repeatedly, ten times or more. The chain links TRBV29-1 to TRBJ2-1; TRBD2 aligns across 7 bases. Per germline, CDR1 SQVTM and CDR2 ANQGSEA. V lost 1 base to trimming and J lost 3 bases; unmatched junction nucleotides: 9. There are 16 residues in the CDR3. CDR3 nucleotides: TGCAGCGTTGAAGGTCGGGGTAGCGGGCTCTACAATGAGCAGTTCTTC. It translates to CSVEGRGSGLYNEQFF.

There are many counts of this clonotype. The chain is built from TRBV20-1 and TRBJ2-5; 12 nucleotides match TRBD2. CDR1 DFQATT and CDR2 SNEGSKA come from the germline V gene (reference sequence). V shed 3 bases, J shed 1 base, and the junction held 12 bases outside the gene matches. This CDR3 contains 18 residues. CDR3 sequence reads: CSARSLAGGPNGQETQYF. Written as DNA, the CDR3 is TGCAGTGCTAGGTCCCTAGCGGGAGGGCCAAACGGCCAAGAGACCCAGTACTTC.

This clonotype was recorded a few times. Relative to the germline gene, one junction end is altered; a read error may explain this. V is TRBV6-1 and J is TRBJ1-2; 8 bases line up with TRBD1. CDR1 is MNHNS, CDR2 SASEGT, per germline. The CDR3 contains 14 residues. The CDR3 spells CAGSVDRGGYGYTF. CDR3 nucleotides: TGTGCCGGCAGTGTCGACAGGGGAGGCTATGGCTACACCTTC.